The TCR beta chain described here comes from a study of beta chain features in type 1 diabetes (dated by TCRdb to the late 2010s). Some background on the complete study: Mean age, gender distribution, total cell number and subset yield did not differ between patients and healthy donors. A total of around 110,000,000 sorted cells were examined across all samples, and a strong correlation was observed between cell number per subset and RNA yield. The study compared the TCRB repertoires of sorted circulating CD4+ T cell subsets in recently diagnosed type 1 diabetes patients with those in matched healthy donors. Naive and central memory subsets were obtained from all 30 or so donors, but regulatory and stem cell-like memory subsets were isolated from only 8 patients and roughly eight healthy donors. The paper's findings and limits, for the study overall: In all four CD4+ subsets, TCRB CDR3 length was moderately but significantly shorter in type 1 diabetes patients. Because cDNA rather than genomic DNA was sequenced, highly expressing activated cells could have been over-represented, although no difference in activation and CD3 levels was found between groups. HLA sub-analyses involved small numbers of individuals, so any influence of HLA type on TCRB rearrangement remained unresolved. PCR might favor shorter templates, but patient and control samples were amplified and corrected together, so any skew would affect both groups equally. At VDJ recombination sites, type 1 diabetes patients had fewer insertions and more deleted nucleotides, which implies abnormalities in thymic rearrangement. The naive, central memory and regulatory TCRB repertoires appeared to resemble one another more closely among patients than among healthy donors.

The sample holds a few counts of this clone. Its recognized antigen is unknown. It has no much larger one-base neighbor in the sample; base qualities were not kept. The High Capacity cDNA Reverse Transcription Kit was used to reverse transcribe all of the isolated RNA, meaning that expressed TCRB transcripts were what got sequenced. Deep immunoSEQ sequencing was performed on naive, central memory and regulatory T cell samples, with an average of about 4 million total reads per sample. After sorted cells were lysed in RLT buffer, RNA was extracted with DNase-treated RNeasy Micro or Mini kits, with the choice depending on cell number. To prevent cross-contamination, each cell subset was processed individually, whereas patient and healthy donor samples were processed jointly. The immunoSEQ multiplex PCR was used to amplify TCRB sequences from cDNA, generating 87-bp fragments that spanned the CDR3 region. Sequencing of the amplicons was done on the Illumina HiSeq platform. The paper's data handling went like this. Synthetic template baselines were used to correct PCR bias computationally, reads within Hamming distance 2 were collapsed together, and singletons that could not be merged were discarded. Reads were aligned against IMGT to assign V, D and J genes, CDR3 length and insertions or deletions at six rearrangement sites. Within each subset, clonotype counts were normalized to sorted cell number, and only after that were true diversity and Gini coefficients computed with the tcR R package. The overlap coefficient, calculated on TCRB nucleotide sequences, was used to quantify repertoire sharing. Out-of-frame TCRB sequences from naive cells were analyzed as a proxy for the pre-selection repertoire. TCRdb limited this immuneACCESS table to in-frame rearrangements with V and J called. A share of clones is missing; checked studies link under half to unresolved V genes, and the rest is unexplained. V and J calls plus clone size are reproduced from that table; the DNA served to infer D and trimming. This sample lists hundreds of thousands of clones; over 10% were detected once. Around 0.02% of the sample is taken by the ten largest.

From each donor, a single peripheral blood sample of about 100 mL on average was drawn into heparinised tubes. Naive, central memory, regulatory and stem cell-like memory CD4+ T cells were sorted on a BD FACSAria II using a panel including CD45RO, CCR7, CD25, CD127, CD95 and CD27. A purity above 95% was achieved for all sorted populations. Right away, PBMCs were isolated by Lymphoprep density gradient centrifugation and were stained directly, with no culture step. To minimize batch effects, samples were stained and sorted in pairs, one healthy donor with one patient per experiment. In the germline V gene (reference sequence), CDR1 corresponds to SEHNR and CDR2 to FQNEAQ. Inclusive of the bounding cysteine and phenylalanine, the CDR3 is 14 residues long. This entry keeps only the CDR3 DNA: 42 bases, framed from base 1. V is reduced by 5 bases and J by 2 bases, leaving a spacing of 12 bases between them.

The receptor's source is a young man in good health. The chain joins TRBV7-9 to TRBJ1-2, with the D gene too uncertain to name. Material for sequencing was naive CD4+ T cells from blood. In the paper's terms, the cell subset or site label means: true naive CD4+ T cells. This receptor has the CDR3 CASSPGRQNYGYTF. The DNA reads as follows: TGTGCCAGCAGCCCCGGCCGACAAAACTATGGCTACACCTTC.